A single sample gave rise to the 20 T cell receptor beta chains below, sequenced in a study of blood T cells in healthy people across ages. Through a sample-barcoded 5' primer and a J-beta primer mix, a second PCR was run for about 6 to 12 cycles. One entry per CDR3 protein, called by TCRdb with MiXCR from the 5' RACE reads. Counted here are approximately 1,000,000 distinct CDR3 sequences, roughly two fifths occurring once; the ten biggest clones make up roughly 13%. The sample comprised blood. The origin of the receptors is a man aged 18-30 years in good health.

A word on this clonotype: Sequence at one end of the junction differs from germline and may be a read error. The CDR3 DNA reads as TGTTCCAGCAGCCAAGATTGGGCTAGCGGGGTTTACGAGCAGTACTTC. Its protein is CSSSQDWASGVYEQYF. The chain has TRBV4-2 and TRBJ2-7, with 9 bases that match TRBD2. The CDR3 has 16 amino acids. Germline lookup yields CDR1 LGHNA and CDR2 YNFKEQ.

The rearrangement uses TRBV6-5 and TRBJ2-4, with a possible D match to TRBD2 (6 bases). The closer fit of TRBJ2-5 to the DNA end suggests the J call may be wrong. The V gene's germline CDR1 is MNHEY and CDR2 SVGAGI. The CDR3 contains 15 residues. CDR3 sequence reads: CASSHTTSWAETQYF. The CDR3 DNA reads TGTGCCAGCAGTCATACGACTAGTTGGGCAGAGACCCAGTACTTC.

As to this clonotype: This may be a read error: a much more frequent sequence differs by one nucleotide. Since the CDR3 does not end with the conserved phenylalanine or tryptophan, this likely comes from a read error. The rearrangement links TRBV5-1 to TRBJ2-3, with 8 bases that match TRBD1. Germline V gene sequence: CDR1 SGHRS, CDR2 YFSETQ. V was clipped by 0 bases and J by 4 bases; unmatched bases: 1. This CDR3 is 14 amino acids long. This CDR3 is CASSLGTGSDTQYL. CDR3 bases: TGCGCCAGCAGCTTGGGGACAGGGTCAGATACGCAGTATCTT.

In its sample, this clonotype was seen many times. This chain joins TRBV20-1 and TRBJ2-1; D is uncertain. Germline CDR1 reads DFQATT; CDR2 reads SNEGSKA (reference sequence). Trimming took 3 bases from V and 5 from J, leaving 8 bases between them. CDR3 length equals 12 residues. The CDR3, as DNA: TGCAGTGCTAGGATGGCGCACAATGAGCAGTTCTTC. Translation: CSARMAHNEQFF.

This clonotype was seen more than once but under ten times. J is TRBJ2-3 and V is TRBV3-1; 7 nucleotides align to TRBD2. The J segment lost 0 bases and the V segment lost 3 bases, leaving 3 bases of the junction unmatched. CDR1 and CDR2 (germline): LGHDT, YNNKEL (reference sequence). CDR3 length: 15 residues. As DNA, the CDR3 is TGTGCCAGCAGCCAGGGACTAACTAGCACAGATACGCAGTATTTT. As protein: CASSQGLTSTDTQYF.

This clonotype showed up just a few times. This chain connects TRBV6-5 to TRBJ2-7, with a possible D match to TRBD2 (5 bases). Between the trimmed V and J ends, which lost 4 bases and 0 bases, there was a span of 13 bases. Germline-derived CDR1 and CDR2 are MNHEY and SVGAGI. This CDR3 is 15 amino acids long. CDR3: CASSLYSGSSYEQYF. DNA for the CDR3: TGTGCCAGCAGTTTGTACTCGGGATCCTCCTACGAGCAGTACTTC.

Regarding this clonotype: Sequence at one end of the junction differs from germline and may be a read error. J is TRBJ1-2 and V is TRBV12-3 or TRBV12-4; D gene unclear. The CDR3 runs 12 residues. The chain's CDR3 is CAGSLGQVKNTF. The DNA of the CDR3 is TGTGCCGGCAGTTTAGGCCAGGTCAAGAACACCTTC.

This clonotype showed up just a few times. V is TRBV6-6 and J is TRBJ1-4; no clear D gene. Germline values: CDR1 MNHNY, CDR2 SVGAGI (reference sequence). The length of the CDR3 is 14 residues. V lost 3 bases to trimming and J lost 7 bases, with 12 bases between them. This CDR3 reads CASSYLLEGEKLFF. In DNA form, the CDR3 reads TGTGCCAGCAGTTATCTCCTGGAAGGTGAAAAACTGTTTTTT.

The J gene is TRBJ2-3, the V gene TRBV12-3 or TRBV12-4; no clear D gene. V gave up 7 bases and J gave up 6 bases, with 14 bases separating them. There are 13 residues in the CDR3. In DNA, the CDR3 is TGTGCCAGCAAATTAGAAGGGTCGGATACGCAGTATTTT. As protein: CASKLEGSDTQYF.

V and J are TRBV13 and TRBJ2-2; 14 bases are a match to TRBD2. The CDR3 runs to 19 residues. Germline CDR1 and CDR2: PRHDT and FYEKMQ (reference sequence). V gave up 6 bases and J gave up 5 bases; unmatched junction bases: 14. The chain's CDR3 is CASRSVDRGLAGVTGELFF. The CDR3 DNA sequence: TGTGCCAGCAGATCTGTCGACAGGGGACTAGCGGGGGTAACCGGGGAGCTGTTTTTT. Full variable domain (rest looked up from reference TRBV13 and TRBJ2-2): AAGVIQSPRHLIKEKRETATLKCYPIPRHDTVYWYQQGPGQDPQFLISFYEKMQSDKGSIPDRFSAQQFSDYHSELNMSSLELGDSALYFCASRSVDRGLAGVTGELFFGEGSRLTVL.

This clonotype was counted at least ten times. The chain couples TRBV25-1 to TRBJ2-5; the D gene is possibly TRBD1 (5 bases). Trimming cost V 0 bases and J 2 bases, with 7 bases left between them. This CDR3 region has 14 residues. The germline gives CDR1 MGHDK, CDR2 SYGVNS. The CDR3 here is CASSEYRQQETQYF. The CDR3 coding sequence is TGTGCCAGCAGTGAATATCGACAGCAAGAGACCCAGTACTTC.

J is TRBJ2-5 and V is TRBV27; D is ambiguous. Trimming cost V 6 bases and J 4 bases, with 9 bases left between them. The germline CDR1 and CDR2 sequences are MNHEY and SMNVEV (reference sequence). The CDR3 length is 12 residues. CDR3 region: CASRGIGETQYF. In DNA, the CDR3 is TGTGCCAGCAGGGGAATAGGAGAGACCCAGTACTTC.

This clonotype was observed once. This sequence joins TRBV7-3 and TRBJ2-1; D may be TRBD2 (5 bases). The V end lost 7 bases, the J end lost 0 bases, and 22 bases lay between the germline ends. The CDR3 length is 18 residues. The germline V gene encodes CDR1 SGHTA and CDR2 FQGTGA. CDR3 coding DNA: TGTGCCAGCATCCCCCCTCCAAAAAAGCGGACCTCCTACAATGAGCAGTTCTTC. Residues: CASIPPPKKRTSYNEQFF.

V usage is TRBV7-3 and J usage is TRBJ2-1; 8 positions agree with TRBD2. Germline V gene lookup returns CDR1 SGHTA and CDR2 FQGTGA. The CDR3 is 17 amino acids. The trim removed 4 bases at V and 5 bases at J, leaving 13 bases unmatched. The CDR3 here is CASSSEDSGEHNNEQFF. Here the CDR3 DNA reads TGTGCCAGCAGCTCCGAGGATAGCGGGGAGCATAACAATGAGCAGTTCTTC.

The chain employs TRBV6-6 and TRBJ1-6; a weak D match, TRBD1 (6 bases). There are 16 residues in the CDR3. CDR1 MNHNY and CDR2 SVGAGI come from the germline V gene (reference sequence). V dropped 2 bases and J dropped 5 bases, with 13 bases sitting between them. CDR3 coding DNA: TGTGCCAGCAGTTACGAGGGGGGCTGGGATAATTCACCCCTCCACTTT. This codes for CASSYEGGWDNSPLHF.

This clonotype appeared a few times. This rearrangement joins TRBV6-2 or TRBV6-3 to TRBJ2-3; D gene uncertain. This CDR3 spans 15 amino acids. The V and J ends lost 2 bases and 4 bases respectively, with 13 bases between them. CDR1 MNHEY and CDR2 SVGEGT come from the germline V gene. The CDR3 nucleotides read TGTGCCAGCAGTTACCCCCACGGGTGGGCAGATACGCAGTATTTT. Translation: CASSYPHGWADTQYF.

The CDR3 sequence is CSASGTRVGEQYF. CDR3 coding DNA: TGCAGTGCTTCCGGGACTAGAGTCGGTGAGCAGTACTTC. The J gene is TRBJ2-5, the V gene TRBV20-1; 8 nucleotides match TRBD2. This CDR3 has 13 residues. The germline V gene has CDR1 DFQATT and CDR2 SNEGSKA (reference sequence). V lost 5 bases, J lost 11 bases, and 13 bases stayed unmatched.

The J gene is TRBJ1-2, the V gene TRBV3-1, with TRBD1 as a possible D gene (6 bases). Germline V gene data show CDR1 as LGHDT and CDR2 as YNNKEL (reference sequence). The CDR3 totals 11 residues. Trimming removed 2 bases at V and 12 bases at J, with 10 bases between. In DNA form, the CDR3 reads TGTGCCAGCAGCCAAACCGGGACAAACACCTTC. This encodes CASSQTGTNTF. Full variable domain (outside the CDR3, taken from reference TRBV3-1 and TRBJ1-2): DTAVSQTPKYLVTQMGNDKSIKCEQNLGHDTMYWYKQDSKKFLKIMFSYNNKELIINETVPNRFSPKSPDKAHLNLHINSLELGDSAVYFCASSQTGTNTFGSGTRLTVV.

This clonotype occurred once. This chain joins TRBV20-1 and TRBJ1-1, with D perhaps TRBD1 (6 bases). This CDR3 spans 14 amino acids. Germline V gives CDR1 DFQATT, CDR2 SNEGSKA (reference sequence). V was cut by 0 bases and J by 2 bases, with 10 bases left in between. CDR3 in DNA: TGCAGTGCTAGAGAGGTAGGGGGAAACACTGAAGCTTTCTTT. Encoded protein: CSAREVGGNTEAFF.

The V call is TRBV20-1, the J call TRBJ1-5; D remains ambiguous. The CDR3 spans 16 residues. V lost 4 bases and J lost 0, with 16 bases in between. Germline V gene data show CDR1 as DFQATT and CDR2 as SNEGSKA (reference sequence). The CDR3 DNA reads as TGCAGTGCTACCCTGATGACCGCGGATAGCAATCAGCCCCAGCATTTT. The encoded protein is CSATLMTADSNQPQHF.